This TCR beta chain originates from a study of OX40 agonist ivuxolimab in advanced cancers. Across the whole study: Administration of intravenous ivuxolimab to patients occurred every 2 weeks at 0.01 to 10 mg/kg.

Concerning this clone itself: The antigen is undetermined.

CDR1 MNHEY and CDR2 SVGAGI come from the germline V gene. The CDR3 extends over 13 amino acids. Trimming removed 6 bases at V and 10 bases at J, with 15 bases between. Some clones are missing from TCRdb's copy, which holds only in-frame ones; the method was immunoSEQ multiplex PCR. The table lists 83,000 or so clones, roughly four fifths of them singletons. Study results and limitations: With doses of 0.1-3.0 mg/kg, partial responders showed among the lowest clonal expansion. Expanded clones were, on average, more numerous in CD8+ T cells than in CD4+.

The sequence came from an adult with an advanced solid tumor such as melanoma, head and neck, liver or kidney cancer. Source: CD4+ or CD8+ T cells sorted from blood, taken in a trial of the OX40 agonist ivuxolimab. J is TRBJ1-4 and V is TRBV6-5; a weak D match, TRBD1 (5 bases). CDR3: CASRPGLFGKLFF. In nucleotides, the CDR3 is TGTGCCAGCAGGCCAGGGCTTTTTGGAAAACTGTTTTTT.